The T cell receptor (beta chain) under discussion was sequenced for a study of post-analysis software for immune sequencing data. About the study: Relapsing-remitting, secondary progressive and progressive-relapsing forms made up the multiple sclerosis disease courses.

This clonotype occurred a few times. What it binds is not known. Researchers reported that TCR beta cDNA libraries carried unique molecular identifiers. The yield from about 1 to 10 million T cells was 500,000 or so cDNA molecules in total. Each CDR3 protein is one row after TCRdb ran MiXCR on the PCR reads. The top ten clones hold 4.9% of a sample with approximately 770,000 distinct CDR3 sequences, about half of them seen once. The CDR3 has 15 amino acids. Germline values: CDR1 SGHVS, CDR2 FNYEAQ. Trimming cost V 4 bases and J 2 bases; bases outside gene matches: 4. Broader study findings: Strong co-clustering by F measure was seen for same-batch samples. Relative to controls, patients with multiple sclerosis showed significantly lower normalized Chao1 diversity. Controls had lower frequencies than patients of five or six TRBV segments, which included TRBV5-6, TRBV5-1 and TRBV20-1.

The specimen was blood. This chain links TRBV7-6 with TRBJ2-1, with TRBD2 matching over 8 bases. The receptor was isolated from a girl between 10 and 17 years old with multiple sclerosis. The DNA of the CDR3 is TGTGCCAGCAGCTCGACTAGCGAAACCTACAATGAGCAGTTCTTC. Protein sequence: CASSSTSETYNEQFF.